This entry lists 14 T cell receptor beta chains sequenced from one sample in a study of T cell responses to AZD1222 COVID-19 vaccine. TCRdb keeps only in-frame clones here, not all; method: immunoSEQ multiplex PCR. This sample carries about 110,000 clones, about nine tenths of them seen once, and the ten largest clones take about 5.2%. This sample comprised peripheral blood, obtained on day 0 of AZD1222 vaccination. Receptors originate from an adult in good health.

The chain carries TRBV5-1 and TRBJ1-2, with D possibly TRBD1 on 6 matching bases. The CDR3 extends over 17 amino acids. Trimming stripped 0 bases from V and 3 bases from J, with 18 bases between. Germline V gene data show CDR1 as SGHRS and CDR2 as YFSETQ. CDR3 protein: CASSLAGPAGVDYGYTF. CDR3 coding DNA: TGCGCCAGCAGCTTGGCGGGTCCGGCAGGGGTGGACTATGGCTACACCTTC. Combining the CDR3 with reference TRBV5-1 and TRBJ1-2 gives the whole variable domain KAGVTQTPRYLIKTRGQQVTLSCSPISGHRSVSWYQQTPGQGLQFLFEYFSETQRNKGNFPGRFSGRQFSNSRSEMNVSTLELGDSALYLCASSLAGPAGVDYGYTFGSGTRLTVV.

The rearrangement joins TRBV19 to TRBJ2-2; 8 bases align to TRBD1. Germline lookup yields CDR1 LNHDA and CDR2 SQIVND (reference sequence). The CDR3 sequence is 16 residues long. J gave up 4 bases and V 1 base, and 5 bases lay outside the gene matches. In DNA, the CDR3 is TGTGCCAGTAGTATAGGGGACAGGTTATTCACCGGGGAGCTGTTTTTT. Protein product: CASSIGDRLFTGELFF.

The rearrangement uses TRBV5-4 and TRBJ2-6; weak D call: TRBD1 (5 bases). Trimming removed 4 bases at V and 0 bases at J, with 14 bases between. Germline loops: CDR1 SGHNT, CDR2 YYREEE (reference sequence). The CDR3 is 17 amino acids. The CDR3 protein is CASSLGRVGSGANVLTF. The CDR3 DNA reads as TGTGCCAGCAGCCTTGGCAGGGTGGGCTCTGGGGCCAACGTCCTGACTTTC. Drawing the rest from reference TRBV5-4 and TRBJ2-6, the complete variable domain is ETGVTQSPTHLIKTRGQQVTLRCSSQSGHNTVSWYQQALGQGPQFIFQYYREEENGRGNFPPRFSGLQFPNYSSELNVNALELDDSALYLCASSLGRVGSGANVLTFGAGSRLTVL.

This CDR3 reads CASSQLAGVSDEQFF. In DNA, the CDR3 is TGTGCCAGCAGTCAGCTAGCGGGAGTTTCGGATGAGCAGTTCTTC. The V call is TRBV6-2 or TRBV6-3, the J call TRBJ2-1, with TRBD2 matching over 10 bases. This CDR3 contains 15 residues. CDR1 MNHEY and CDR2 SVGEGT come from the germline V gene. J lost 8 bases, V lost 5 bases, and 9 bases had no gene match.

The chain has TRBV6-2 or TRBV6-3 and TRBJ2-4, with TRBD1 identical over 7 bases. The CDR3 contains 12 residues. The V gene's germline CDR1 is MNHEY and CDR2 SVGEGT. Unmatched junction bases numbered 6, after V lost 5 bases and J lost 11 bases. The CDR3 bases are TGTGCCAGCAGTCGACAGGGTCGCGTTCAGTACTTC. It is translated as CASSRQGRVQYF.

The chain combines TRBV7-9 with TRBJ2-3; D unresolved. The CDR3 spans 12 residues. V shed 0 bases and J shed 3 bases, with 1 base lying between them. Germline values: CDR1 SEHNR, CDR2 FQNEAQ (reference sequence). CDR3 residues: CASSLATDTQYF. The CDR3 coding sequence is TGTGCCAGCAGCTTAGCGACAGATACGCAGTATTTT.

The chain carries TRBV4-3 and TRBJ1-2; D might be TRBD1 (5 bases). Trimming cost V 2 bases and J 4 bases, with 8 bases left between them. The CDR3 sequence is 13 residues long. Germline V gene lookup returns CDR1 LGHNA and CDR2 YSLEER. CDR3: CASSQRDGYGYTF. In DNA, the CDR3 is TGCGCCAGCAGCCAACGGGACGGCTATGGCTACACCTTC.

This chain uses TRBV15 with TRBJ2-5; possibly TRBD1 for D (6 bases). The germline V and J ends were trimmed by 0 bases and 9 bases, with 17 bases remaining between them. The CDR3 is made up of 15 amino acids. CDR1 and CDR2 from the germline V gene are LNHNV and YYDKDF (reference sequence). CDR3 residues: CATSREKGQGWSQYF. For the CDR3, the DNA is TGTGCCACCAGCAGAGAGAAGGGGCAGGGGTGGTCCCAGTACTTC.

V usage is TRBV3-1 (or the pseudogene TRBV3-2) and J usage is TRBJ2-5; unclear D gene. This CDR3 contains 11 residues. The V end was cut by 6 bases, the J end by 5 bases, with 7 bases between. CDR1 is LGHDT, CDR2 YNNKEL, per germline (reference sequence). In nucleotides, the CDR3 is TGTGCCAGCAGACTCGACGAGACCCAGTACTTC. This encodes CASRLDETQYF.

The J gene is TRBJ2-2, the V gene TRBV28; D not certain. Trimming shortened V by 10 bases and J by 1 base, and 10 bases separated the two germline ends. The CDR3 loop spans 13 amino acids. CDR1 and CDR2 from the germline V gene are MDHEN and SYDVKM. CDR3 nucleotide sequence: TGTGCCACCTTTTCGGGGAACACCGGGGAGCTGTTTTTT. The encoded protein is CATFSGNTGELFF.

The CDR3 bases are TGTGCCAGCAGCCATCAGGACAGGGGGGCAGAGACCCAGTACTTC. Translation gives CASSHQDRGAETQYF. The chain uses TRBV3-1 (or the pseudogene TRBV3-2) and TRBJ2-5, with 10 bases fitting TRBD1. Germline V gives CDR1 LGHDT, CDR2 YNNKEL (reference sequence). With V trimmed by 3 bases and J by 4 bases, 5 bases remained unmatched. The CDR3 extends over 15 amino acids.

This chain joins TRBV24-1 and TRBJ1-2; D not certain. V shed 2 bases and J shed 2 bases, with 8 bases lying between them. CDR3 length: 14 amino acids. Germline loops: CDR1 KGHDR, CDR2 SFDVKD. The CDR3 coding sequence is TGTGCCACCAGTGATTGGGATCAGAACTATGGCTACACCTTC. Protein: CATSDWDQNYGYTF.

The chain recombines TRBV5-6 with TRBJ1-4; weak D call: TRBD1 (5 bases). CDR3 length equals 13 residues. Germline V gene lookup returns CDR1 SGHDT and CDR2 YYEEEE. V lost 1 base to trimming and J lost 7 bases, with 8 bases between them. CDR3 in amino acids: CASSLRGGEKLFF. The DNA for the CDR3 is TGTGCCAGCAGCTTGAGGGGCGGTGAAAAACTGTTTTTT.

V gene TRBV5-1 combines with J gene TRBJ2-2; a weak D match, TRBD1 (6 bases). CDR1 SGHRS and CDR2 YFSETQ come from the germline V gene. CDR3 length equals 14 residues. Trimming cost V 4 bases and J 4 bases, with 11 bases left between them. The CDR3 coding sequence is TGCGCCAGCAGCGCCCAGGGGACCACCGGGGAGCTGTTTTTT. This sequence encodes CASSAQGTTGELFF.